A selection of T cell receptor beta chains follows, all from one sample in a study of blood T cell repertoires in COVID-19. Here immunoSEQ multiplex PCR was the method, and the copy in TCRdb shows in-frame clones only, minus some. The sample holds tens of thousands of clones, roughly 80% seen once. The specimen was peripheral blood. Receptors originate from a human donor in a cohort sampled during active COVID-19. Both conserved end residues are part of each CDR3. Each record gives: V gene, J gene, CDR3 length, CDR3 protein.

TRBV24-1	TRBJ2-2	18	CATSDLSGGMDNAGELFF
TRBV6-5	TRBJ1-4	15	CASSKSGRGTEKLFF
TRBV13	TRBJ1-3	15	CASSLWGIGGNTIYF
TRBV24-1	TRBJ1-1	12	CATSSEFSGAFF
TRBV3-1/TRBV3-2	TRBJ2-1	13	CASSRDRGDEQFF
TRBV12-3/TRBV12-4	TRBJ2-3	13	CASTRRQADTQYF
TRBV2	TRBJ1-5	12	CASSAGWQPQHF
TRBV28	TRBJ1-1	15	CASSSGEELNTEAFF
TRBV9	TRBJ1-6	14	CASSGSSYNSPLHF
TRBV7-2	TRBJ1-3	15	CASSLGTLSGNTIYF
TRBV6-1	TRBJ1-4	15	CASSEDRGSNEKLFF
TRBV7-2	TRBJ1-6	14	CASSPGGGASPLHF
TRBV6-2/TRBV6-3	TRBJ1-3	16	CASSYGTLGSGNTIYF
TRBV11-2	TRBJ2-1	16	CASSSVSGRSYNEQFF
TRBV27	TRBJ2-3	13	CASSWRRTDTQYF
TRBV13	TRBJ2-2	14	CASSLGGGIGELFF
TRBV4-3	TRBJ2-1	17	CASSQATSGSSYNEQFF
TRBV5-5	TRBJ1-5	14	CASSLAGQNQPQHF
TRBV18	TRBJ2-2	16	CASSPYTGSNTGELFF
TRBV6-5	TRBJ2-1	13	CASTRGSYNEQFF
TRBV4-2	TRBJ2-5	15	CASSQALAGVETQYF
TRBV6-2/TRBV6-3	TRBJ1-2	14	CASSYSRDRALSTF
TRBV2	TRBJ2-1	12	CASRPDSNEQFF
TRBV12-3/TRBV12-4	TRBJ1-1	13	CASLQGPAGEAFF
TRBV9	TRBJ1-4	16	CASSVSSAESGEKLFF
TRBV18	TRBJ2-3	13	CASSPQETGAQYF
TRBV5-1	TRBJ1-6	15	CASSPGPGANSPLHF
TRBV4-3	TRBJ2-3	15	CASSRAGTVGDTQYF
TRBV5-1	TRBJ1-2	16	CASSLGNLRDTHGYTF
TRBV7-2	TRBJ2-1	15	CASSASPGGYNEQFF
TRBV5-4	TRBJ2-2	17	CASSTGLAGGSTGELFF
TRBV7-9	TRBJ2-2	15	CASSEKRSGTGELFF
TRBV5-1	TRBJ1-1	15	CASSTLTGASTEAFF
TRBV30	TRBJ2-3	12	CAGTGVGDTQYF
TRBV5-1	TRBJ2-7	13	CASSLDRPDEQYF
TRBV6-1	TRBJ2-2	16	CASSEAGGRNTGELFF
TRBV27	TRBJ2-7	17	CASSSTFGTSGTYEQYF
TRBV19	TRBJ2-3	16	CASTPGGSGTADTQYF
TRBV19	TRBJ1-5	12	CASSISDQPQHF
TRBV2	TRBJ2-7	13	CASSDQGAYEQYF
TRBV7-8	TRBJ2-1	15	CASSPRQGVYNEQFF
TRBV6-5	TRBJ1-1	13	CATRQLMNTEAFF
TRBV21-1	TRBJ1-4	16	CASSKGNRDHNEKLFF
TRBV11-2	TRBJ1-2	14	CASSLFPVDYGYTF
TRBV5-1	TRBJ2-3	15	CASSKWTDSTDTQYF
TRBV7-9	TRBJ2-1	13	CASSLDSYNEQFF
TRBV29-1	TRBJ2-3	13	CSVRESSTDTQYF